Each of the 32 T cell receptor beta chains below was sequenced from the same sample in a study of shared clonotypes between healthy human individuals (dated by TCRdb to about 2020). The method was the immunoSEQ multiplex PCR assay. As stored in TCRdb, this immuneACCESS dataset retains in-frame rearrangements with V and J assigned. A fraction of the clones does not appear; measured against another copy, unresolved V genes explain less than half of the discrepancy, and the remainder lacks a known reason. The sample table shows 600,000 to 700,000 clones, and about 80% are seen once. The top ten hold around 2% of the sample. The sequenced sample was memory CD4+ T cells sorted from blood. Sample cell subset or site, as interpreted from the label and publication: CD45RA-negative fraction. The receptors stem from a young woman in good health.

The chain is built from TRBV7-9 and TRBJ2-7; either TRBD1 or TRBD2 may supply D (5 bases each). This CDR3 is 14 amino acids long. Germline V lookup: CDR1 SEHNR, CDR2 FQNEAQ (reference sequence). V was pared by 6 bases and J by 6 bases, with 18 bases between. The chain's CDR3 is CASSSGRLESEQYF. The CDR3 DNA reads as TGTGCCAGCAGTTCGGGACGGCTTGAGAGCGAGCAGTACTTC.

The chain combines TRBV5-6 with TRBJ2-1, with TRBD2 as a possible D gene (7 bases). V lost 5 bases and J lost 0, with 24 bases in between. This CDR3 is 19 amino acids long. The germline gives CDR1 SGHDT, CDR2 YYEEEE. CDR3 loop: CASRIGGGYRSFSYNEQFF. The CDR3 DNA reads as TGTGCCAGCAGGATAGGGGGGGGGTACCGCTCGTTCTCCTACAATGAGCAGTTCTTC.

This clone came up once. The rearrangement links TRBV7-9 to TRBJ2-5, with D perhaps TRBD1 (5 bases). CDR1 and CDR2 (germline): SEHNR, FQNEAQ (reference sequence). The V gene lost 1 base and the J gene lost 4 bases, with 7 bases spanning the gap. The CDR3 totals 13 residues. CDR3 sequence reads: CASSLEGLETQYF. In DNA form, the CDR3 reads TGTGCCAGCAGCTTAGAGGGGCTAGAGACCCAGTACTTC.

This clone was detected once. The CDR3 sequence is CASSPRYNEQFF. The CDR3 nucleotides read TGCGCCAGCAGCCCCAGATACAATGAGCAGTTCTTC. The chain links TRBV4-1 to TRBJ2-1; D not resolved. CDR1 and CDR2 (germline): MGHRA, YSYEKL. Trimming pared 4 bases from V and 4 bases from J, leaving 5 bases between. This CDR3 contains 12 residues.

This clone was counted a single time. J is TRBJ1-1 and V is TRBV2; weak D call: TRBD1 (6 bases). There are 13 residues in the CDR3. With 3 bases removed from V and 6 bases from J, the gap between germline ends came to 11 bases. Germline V lookup: CDR1 SNHLY, CDR2 FYNNEI. CDR3: CASSDPGAAEAFF. For the CDR3, the DNA is TGTGCCAGCAGTGACCCGGGGGCCGCTGAAGCTTTCTTT.

This clone has a single count. The chain joins TRBV5-4 to TRBJ2-2; possible D gene TRBD1, 6 bases. The CDR3 length is 15 residues. V lost 3 bases and J lost 5, with 14 bases in between. Per the germline V gene, CDR1 is SGHNT and CDR2 is YYREEE (reference sequence). CDR3 DNA: TGTGCCAGCAGCTCCCCAGGGGCAAGAACCGGGGAGCTGTTTTTT. Its translation: CASSSPGARTGELFF. The whole variable domain, filled in from reference TRBV5-4 and TRBJ2-2, reads ETGVTQSPTHLIKTRGQQVTLRCSSQSGHNTVSWYQQALGQGPQFIFQYYREEENGRGNFPPRFSGLQFPNYSSELNVNALELDDSALYLCASSSPGARTGELFFGEGSRLTVL.

Only one count was recorded for this clone. The V and J genes are TRBV29-1 and TRBJ2-1; D might be TRBD1 (7 bases). Germline lookup yields CDR1 SQVTM and CDR2 ANQGSEA. The V gene lost 6 bases and the J gene lost 4 bases, with 10 bases spanning the gap. CDR3 length: 12 residues. Here the CDR3 reads CSVEGAYNEQFF. In DNA form, the CDR3 reads TGCAGCGTGGAGGGGGCGTACAATGAGCAGTTCTTC.

This sequence joins TRBV27 and TRBJ1-1; D perhaps matches TRBD1 (6 bases). From germline, CDR1 is MNHEY and CDR2 SMNVEV (reference sequence). Trimming pared 8 bases from V and 8 bases from J, leaving 24 bases between. The CDR3 is made up of 15 amino acids. CDR3 in amino acids: CASRHVAGAGIEAFF. Here the CDR3 DNA reads TGTGCCAGCCGCCATGTGGCAGGGGCTGGGATAGAAGCTTTCTTT.

This clone was seen at least ten times. The chain has TRBV6-6 and TRBJ1-2; no reliable D call. This CDR3 has 12 amino acids. Trimming shortened V by 5 bases and J by 8 bases, and 12 bases separated the two germline ends. CDR1 MNHNY and CDR2 SVGAGI come from the germline V gene (reference sequence). CDR3 bases: TGTGCCAGCAGTCACGGACGCGGGGGCTACACCTTC. Translated, it gives CASSHGRGGYTF.

The chain uses TRBV4-1 and TRBJ1-4; D is uncertain. Trimming left V 3 bases short and J 8 bases short, with 10 bases between. Per germline, CDR1 MGHRA and CDR2 YSYEKL. This CDR3 has 13 amino acids. CDR3 sequence (DNA): TGCGCCAGCAGCCACGCGCGCGCCGAAAAACTGTTTTTT. Its translation: CASSHARAEKLFF.

The rearrangement links TRBV19 to TRBJ2-1; the D is unclear. The CDR3 is made up of 16 amino acids. Trimming stripped 5 bases from V and 7 bases from J, with 21 bases between. Germline CDR1 and CDR2: LNHDA and SQIVND (reference sequence). For the CDR3, the DNA is TGTGCCAGTAGTTTTTCGGGCAGAACGATGAAAAATGAGCAGTTCTTC. Translated: CASSFSGRTMKNEQFF.

CDR3 nucleotide sequence: TGTGCCAGCAGTTTACCCAACGGACAGGGTCACACCATATATTTT. It codes for CASSLPNGQGHTIYF. The chain joins TRBV28 to TRBJ1-3, with 8 bases that match TRBD1. The CDR3 loop spans 15 amino acids. The J segment lost 8 bases and the V segment lost 2 bases, leaving 8 bases of the junction unmatched. From germline, CDR1 is MDHEN and CDR2 SYDVKM. Filled out from reference TRBV28 and TRBJ1-3, the complete variable domain reads DVKVTQSSRYLVKRTGEKVFLECVQDMDHENMFWYRQDPGLGLRLIYFSYDVKMKEKGDIPEGYSVSREKKERFSLILESASTNQTSMYLCASSLPNGQGHTIYFGEGSWLTVV.

The genes are TRBV30 and TRBJ2-1; D not certain. There are 15 residues in the CDR3. Trimming left V 2 bases short and J 0 bases short, with 11 bases between. CDR1 and CDR2 from the germline V gene are GTSNPN and SVGIG (reference sequence). The CDR3 sequence is CAWSPGASSYNEQFF. The CDR3 DNA sequence: TGTGCCTGGAGTCCCGGAGCCAGCTCCTACAATGAGCAGTTCTTC.

In its sample, this clone was seen a few times. The chain carries TRBV5-1 and TRBJ1-2, with a possible D match to TRBD1 (5 bases). The CDR3 sequence is 14 residues long. The germline V gene has CDR1 SGHRS and CDR2 YFSETQ. Between the trimmed V and J ends, which lost 0 bases and 8 bases, there was a span of 14 bases. The CDR3 here is CASSLGQTSSGYTF. In DNA, the CDR3 is TGCGCCAGCAGCTTGGGACAGACCTCGAGCGGCTACACCTTC.

The table lists this clone with a few counts. The CDR3: CASSLALSSGSGNEQFF. CDR3 sequence (DNA): TGTGCCAGCAGCTTGGCGCTGTCTAGCGGGAGTGGGAATGAGCAGTTCTTC. The chain couples TRBV5-8 to TRBJ2-1; 10 nucleotides line up with TRBD2. After removal of 0 bases from V and 7 bases from J, the junction contained 10 bases not matched to a gene. The CDR3 extends over 17 amino acids. Per the germline V gene, CDR1 is SGHTS and CDR2 is YDEGEE.

The V call is TRBV5-1, the J call TRBJ2-5; 8 bases are a match to TRBD2. Germline CDR1 and CDR2: SGHRS and YFSETQ. V gave up 0 bases and J gave up 3 bases; unmatched junction bases: 7. CDR3 length equals 16 residues. Written as DNA, the CDR3 is TGCGCCAGCAGCTTGGGAATAGCGGGATATGAAGAGACCCAGTACTTC. Encoded protein: CASSLGIAGYEETQYF.

This clone is a singleton in its sample. This chain connects TRBV28 to TRBJ1-2, with a possible D match to TRBD1 (6 bases). This CDR3 region has 15 residues. Germline CDR1 and CDR2: MDHEN and SYDVKM. V was pared by 2 bases and J by 4 bases, with 14 bases between. The CDR3 is CASSLSRGRVYGYTF. DNA of the CDR3: TGTGCCAGCAGTTTAAGTAGGGGGAGGGTCTATGGCTACACCTTC.

This clone was observed a single time. The rearrangement uses TRBV6-6 and TRBJ1-1; unclear D gene. V lost 6 bases and J lost 2, with 19 bases in between. Germline values: CDR1 MNHNY, CDR2 SVGAGI (reference sequence). The CDR3 is made up of 16 amino acids. The DNA for the CDR3 is TGTGCCAGCAGCGCGATCGGTCTTGCCGGCAACACTGAAGCTTTCTTT. Encoded protein: CASSAIGLAGNTEAFF.

The genes are TRBV14 and TRBJ2-5; 8 bases are a match to TRBD1. The CDR3 extends over 16 amino acids. Per germline, CDR1 SGHDN and CDR2 FVKESK. V was pared by 1 base and J by 5 bases, with 9 bases of the junction left unmatched. Here the CDR3 DNA reads TGTGCCAGCAGCCAAGGATGGACAGGGTATAGTGAGACCCAGTACTTC. Residues: CASSQGWTGYSETQYF.

The V and J genes are TRBV4-1 and TRBJ2-7; tentative D call: TRBD2 (7 bases). This CDR3 has 18 residues. Germline V gives CDR1 MGHRA, CDR2 YSYEKL. V gave up 1 base and J gave up 7 bases, with 26 bases separating them. The CDR3 here is CASSQAVASLGEGGEQYF. The CDR3 DNA reads as TGCGCCAGCAGCCAAGCCGTCGCCTCCTTAGGGGAGGGGGGGGAGCAGTACTTC.

The V gene is TRBV28, the J gene TRBJ2-5; D is possibly TRBD1 (5 bases). The germline V and J ends were trimmed by 7 bases and 5 bases, with 23 bases remaining between them. In germline, CDR1 is MDHEN, CDR2 SYDVKM. The CDR3 spans 16 residues. The DNA of the CDR3 is TGTGCCAGCATACCCACTATACAGGTCGTGGGGGAGACCCAGTACTTC. Amino acids: CASIPTIQVVGETQYF.

V is TRBV2 and J is TRBJ2-2; possibly TRBD1 for D (5 bases). Germline CDR1 reads SNHLY; CDR2 reads FYNNEI. The CDR3 length is 14 residues. The V end was cut by 6 bases, the J end by 7 bases, with 15 bases between. Here the CDR3 DNA reads TGTGCCAGCAGAGCGCAGGGATCCGGCGGGGAGCTGTTTTTT. It encodes CASRAQGSGGELFF.

The genes are TRBV6-5 and TRBJ1-1; no definite D call. CDR3 length: 13 amino acids. Germline V gene sequence: CDR1 MNHEY, CDR2 SVGAGI. Trimming stripped 6 bases from V and 3 bases from J, with 11 bases between. The CDR3 nucleotides are TGTGCCAGCAGGTCGGGTCCCGACACTGAAGCTTTCTTT. This codes for CASRSGPDTEAFF.

The chain uses TRBV28 and TRBJ2-1, with 8 bases aligning to TRBD2. V lost 5 bases and J lost 3; bases outside the gene matches: 9. Germline CDR1 MDHEN, CDR2 SYDVKM. The CDR3 extends over 16 amino acids. The CDR3 DNA reads as TGTGCCAGCAGTCCCCATGGGAGCGGGAGCTACAATGAGCAGTTCTTC. Its translation: CASSPHGSGSYNEQFF. The full variable domain, in which reference TRBV28 and TRBJ2-1 provide the parts outside the CDR3, is DVKVTQSSRYLVKRTGEKVFLECVQDMDHENMFWYRQDPGLGLRLIYFSYDVKMKEKGDIPEGYSVSREKKERFSLILESASTNQTSMYLCASSPHGSGSYNEQFFGPGTRLTVL.

In DNA, the CDR3 is TGTGCCAGCAGCCCCAGGACAGGGGGCAATCAGCCCCAGCATTTT. Residues: CASSPRTGGNQPQHF. The rearrangement uses TRBV27 and TRBJ1-5, with 9 bases fitting TRBD1. The germline CDR1 and CDR2 sequences are MNHEY and SMNVEV (reference sequence). V lost 6 bases to trimming and J lost 2 bases; unmatched junction nucleotides: 5. CDR3 length: 15 amino acids.

This chain joins TRBV28 and TRBJ1-4; unclear D gene. Germline V gene data show CDR1 as MDHEN and CDR2 as SYDVKM. This CDR3 is built from 16 residues. V lost 3 bases, J lost 7 bases, and 18 bases lay in between. This CDR3 reads CASSFFGEARSEKLFF. In DNA, the CDR3 is TGTGCCAGCAGTTTTTTCGGGGAGGCGCGGAGTGAAAAACTGTTTTTT. Filled out from reference TRBV28 and TRBJ1-4, the complete variable domain reads DVKVTQSSRYLVKRTGEKVFLECVQDMDHENMFWYRQDPGLGLRLIYFSYDVKMKEKGDIPEGYSVSREKKERFSLILESASTNQTSMYLCASSFFGEARSEKLFFGSGTQLSVL.

The chain recombines TRBV14 with TRBJ1-3; possibly TRBD1 for D (5 bases). Looked up from germline, CDR1 is SGHDN and CDR2 is FVKESK. V gave up 0 bases and J gave up 4 bases, with 13 bases separating them. The CDR3 sequence is 16 residues long. CDR3 in amino acids: CASSQDVGAGGNTIYF. CDR3 nucleotides: TGTGCCAGCAGCCAAGACGTCGGGGCTGGCGGAAACACCATATATTTT.

V gene TRBV28 combines with J gene TRBJ2-7; D is undetermined. V lost 6 bases to trimming and J lost 1 base, with 19 bases between them. The CDR3 has 16 amino acids. In germline, CDR1 is MDHEN, CDR2 SYDVKM. As DNA, the CDR3 is TGTGCCAGCAGCCAACTACACCTCACTGATTCCTACGAGCAGTACTTC. Residues: CASSQLHLTDSYEQYF.

The table lists this clone with a few counts. The sample has other DNA sequences that encode this CDR3 too. The gene calls are TRBV28 and TRBJ1-5; TRBD1 might be the D (5 bases). Germline V lookup: CDR1 MDHEN, CDR2 SYDVKM. The CDR3 sequence is 15 residues long. Trimming removed 5 bases at V and 3 bases at J, with 14 bases between. The CDR3 loop reads CASSPPRGDNQPQHF. In DNA, the CDR3 is TGTGCCAGCAGTCCGCCGCGGGGGGACAATCAGCCCCAGCATTTT.

Regarding this clone: Different DNA sequences within this sample yield the same CDR3. The J gene is TRBJ2-1, the V gene TRBV5-1; a possible D gene is TRBD2 (7 bases). The germline V gene has CDR1 SGHRS and CDR2 YFSETQ. This CDR3 contains 15 residues. The germline V and J ends were trimmed by 4 bases and 4 bases, with 15 bases remaining between them. As DNA, the CDR3 is TGCGCCAGCAGCCAGGGGCTAGCGGAATACAATGAGCAGTTCTTC. It specifies CASSQGLAEYNEQFF. The complete variable domain, with remaining parts taken from reference TRBV5-1 and TRBJ2-1, reads KAGVTQTPRYLIKTRGQQVTLSCSPISGHRSVSWYQQTPGQGLQFLFEYFSETQRNKGNFPGRFSGRQFSNSRSEMNVSTLELGDSALYLCASSQGLAEYNEQFFGPGTRLTVL.

The sample holds a few counts of this clone. The chain combines TRBV6-4 with TRBJ2-5; D unresolved. The CDR3 runs to 16 residues. Germline CDR1 MRHNA, CDR2 SNTAGT. V lost 7 bases, J lost 1 base, and 19 bases lay in between. DNA for the CDR3: TGTGCCAGCACCCACTTCCCCCACATTACCCAAGAGACCCAGTACTTC. Translating gives CASTHFPHITQETQYF.

This clone turned up a few times. The J gene is TRBJ1-4, the V gene TRBV19; D uncertain. Germline V gives CDR1 LNHDA, CDR2 SQIVND (reference sequence). V dropped 3 bases and J dropped 11 bases, with 13 bases sitting between them. This CDR3 is 13 amino acids long. The CDR3 is CASSIKEMEKLFF. The CDR3, as DNA: TGTGCCAGTAGTATCAAGGAGATGGAGAAACTGTTTTTT.